These T cell receptor beta chains were read from a single sample in a study of CD8+ T cells in alopecia areata. Produced via immunoSEQ multiplex PCR; TCRdb's table is partial and in-frame only. The sample holds roughly 200,000 clones, 50% to 65% seen once. The sequences come from CD8+ T cells sorted from blood, collected at week 24, from a patient treated with tofacitinib. The receptor source for this set is a human donor with alopecia areata. The CDR3 runs from the conserved cysteine through the conserved F or W. A D gene is named only where the DNA matches it firmly. Size is stated for part of the rows, as once, few or many counts, or as a class when the clone is expanded.

J: TRBJ1-2
D: .
V: TRBV30
size: .
CDR3: CAWSGGTPYGYTF
DNA: TGTGCCTGGAGTGGCGGGACTCCTTATGGCTACACCTTC

J: TRBJ2-3
D: .
V: TRBV4-3
size: .
CDR3: CASSQNKGADTQYF
DNA: TGCGCCAGCAGCCAAAACAAGGGGGCAGATACGCAGTATTTT

J: TRBJ2-7
D: .
V: TRBV11-2
size: few
CDR3: CASASGAGSYEQYF
DNA: TGTGCCAGCGCATCAGGGGCAGGGTCCTACGAGCAGTACTTC

J: TRBJ2-2
D: TRBD2
V: TRBV30
size: .
CDR3: CAWWDYTTGELFF
DNA: TGTGCCTGGTGGGACTATACCACCGGGGAGCTGTTTTTT

J: TRBJ1-4
D: TRBD1
V: TRBV27
size: few
CDR3: CASSLGTGVVEKLFF
DNA: TGTGCCAGCAGTTTAGGGACAGGGGTTGTCGAAAAACTGTTTTTT

J: TRBJ2-3
D: .
V: TRBV7-9
size: few
CDR3: CASSSPRGRGTQYF
DNA: TGTGCCAGCAGCTCCCCCCGGGGGCGCGGCACGCAGTATTTT

J: TRBJ1-1
D: .
V: TRBV18
size: .
CDR3: CASSLDITMNTEAFF
DNA: TGTGCCAGCTCACTGGACATCACCATGAACACTGAAGCTTTCTTT

J: TRBJ1-1
D: TRBD1
V: TRBV29-1
size: few
CDR3: CSVEDRDLGGLIEAFF
DNA: TGCAGCGTTGAAGATCGGGATCTAGGGGGCCTGATTGAAGCTTTCTTT

J: TRBJ2-2
D: TRBD2
V: TRBV11-2
size: .
CDR3: CASSQLAGGPGELFF
DNA: TGTGCCAGCAGCCAACTAGCGGGGGGGCCCGGGGAGCTGTTTTTT

J: TRBJ2-1
D: .
V: TRBV30
size: .
CDR3: CAWSPGASVSEQFF
DNA: TGTGCCTGGAGCCCTGGGGCATCGGTTAGTGAGCAGTTCTTC

J: TRBJ2-7
D: .
V: TRBV6-5
size: .
CDR3: CASSYGQGVEQYF
DNA: TGTGCCAGCAGTTACGGGCAGGGTGTCGAACAGTACTTC

J: TRBJ2-1
D: TRBD1
V: TRBV25-1
size: .
CDR3: CASGTGENEQFF
DNA: TGTGCCAGCGGGACAGGGGAGAATGAGCAGTTCTTC

J: TRBJ1-2
D: .
V: TRBV11-2
size: .
CDR3: CASSLGQIRGYTF
DNA: TGTGCCAGCAGCTTAGGGCAGATCCGTGGCTACACCTTC

J: TRBJ2-7
D: TRBD1
V: TRBV7-2
size: .
CDR3: CASSPDRAEQYF
DNA: TGTGCCAGCAGCCCGGACAGGGCCGAGCAGTACTTC

J: TRBJ2-7
D: .
V: TRBV7-2
size: .
CDR3: CASSLADRTHGSYEQYF
DNA: TGTGCCAGCAGCTTAGCTGACAGGACGCATGGCTCCTACGAGCAGTACTTC

J: TRBJ1-1
D: TRBD1
V: TRBV18
size: .
CDR3: CASSLGQGLNTEAFF
DNA: TGTGCCAGCTCCCTCGGACAGGGATTGAACACTGAAGCTTTCTTT

J: TRBJ2-1
D: .
V: TRBV29-1
size: few
CDR3: CSVVWLNEQFF
DNA: TGCAGCGTTGTTTGGTTGAATGAGCAGTTCTTC

J: TRBJ2-7
D: .
V: TRBV2
size: .
CDR3: CASSVRDLFDEQYF
DNA: TGTGCCAGCAGTGTCCGGGACTTATTCGACGAGCAGTACTTC

J: TRBJ2-3
D: .
V: TRBV6-6
size: .
CDR3: CASNRDLRNTDTQYF
DNA: TGTGCCAGCAACCGGGACCTACGGAACACAGATACGCAGTATTTT

J: TRBJ1-5
D: .
V: TRBV15
size: .
CDR3: CATSRDRGARDQPQHF
DNA: TGTGCCACCAGCAGAGATCGGGGGGCGAGGGATCAGCCCCAGCATTTT

J: TRBJ1-2
D: .
V: TRBV29-1
size: few
CDR3: CSVRRSDYGYTF
DNA: TGCAGCGTACGAAGGAGCGACTATGGCTACACCTTC

J: TRBJ2-7
D: .
V: TRBV7-9
size: few
CDR3: CASSLFDRALGHEQYF
DNA: TGTGCCAGCAGCTTATTCGACCGGGCCCTAGGTCACGAGCAGTACTTC

J: TRBJ2-1
D: TRBD1
V: TRBV14
size: .
CDR3: CASSPYRGYEQFF
DNA: TGTGCCAGCAGCCCTTACAGGGGCTATGAGCAGTTCTTC

J: TRBJ2-5
D: TRBD2
V: TRBV2
size: .
CDR3: CASSEVAGTQETQYF
DNA: TGTGCCAGCAGTGAGGTAGCGGGGACCCAAGAGACCCAGTACTTC

J: TRBJ2-1
D: .
V: TRBV7-6
size: .
CDR3: CASSLPGTPPLEQFF
DNA: TGTGCCAGCAGCTTACCCGGGACACCACCTTTAGAGCAGTTCTTC

J: TRBJ2-5
D: .
V: TRBV10-3
size: .
CDR3: CAIAAGTEETQYF
DNA: TGTGCCATCGCGGCCGGGACTGAAGAGACCCAGTACTTC

J: TRBJ1-1
D: TRBD1
V: TRBV29-1
size: .
CDR3: CSVTGTGLSNTEAFF
DNA: TGCAGCGTGACCGGGACAGGGCTTTCGAACACTGAAGCTTTCTTT

J: TRBJ1-1
D: .
V: TRBV9
size: .
CDR3: CASSVDPDSGVDTEAFF
DNA: TGTGCCAGCAGCGTAGATCCCGATAGTGGGGTTGACACTGAAGCTTTCTTT

J: TRBJ2-5
D: TRBD1
V: TRBV6-5
size: .
CDR3: CASIGQGGETQYF
DNA: TGTGCCAGCATTGGACAGGGAGGAGAGACCCAGTACTTC

J: TRBJ2-1
D: .
V: TRBV2
size: .
CDR3: CASTPRIGEQFF
DNA: TGTGCCAGCACCCCCCGGATCGGTGAGCAGTTCTTC

J: TRBJ2-3
D: .
V: TRBV6-5
size: .
CDR3: CASSYTSTDTQYF
DNA: TGTGCCAGCAGTTACACAAGCACAGATACGCAGTATTTT

J: TRBJ2-5
D: .
V: TRBV27
size: .
CDR3: CASSPRGQETQYF
DNA: TGTGCCAGCAGTCCTCGGGGACAAGAGACCCAGTACTTC

J: TRBJ1-2
D: TRBD1
V: TRBV19
size: .
CDR3: CASSLGQGDGYTF
DNA: TGTGCCAGTAGTCTGGGACAGGGGGATGGCTACACCTTC

J: TRBJ1-1
D: .
V: TRBV30
size: .
CDR3: CAPPASCSLNTEAFF
DNA: TGTGCCCCACCAGCCTCCTGCTCCTTGAACACTGAAGCTTTCTTT

J: TRBJ2-1
D: TRBD2
V: TRBV14
size: few
CDR3: CASSQEGRLAGVGEQFF
DNA: TGTGCCAGCAGCCAAGAAGGTCGACTAGCGGGGGTAGGAGAGCAGTTCTTC

J: TRBJ2-7
D: .
V: TRBV29-1
size: .
CDR3: CSVVTGSREQYF
DNA: TGCAGCGTTGTTACAGGGAGTCGCGAGCAGTACTTC

J: TRBJ1-5
D: .
V: TRBV6-1
size: .
CDR3: CASREPLGNQPQHF
DNA: TGTGCCAGCAGGGAGCCCTTGGGCAATCAGCCCCAGCATTTT

J: TRBJ1-1
D: .
V: TRBV6-1
size: few
CDR3: CASGSTENTEAFF
DNA: TGTGCCAGCGGTTCGACAGAGAACACTGAAGCTTTCTTT

J: TRBJ2-1
D: TRBD2
V: TRBV30
size: .
CDR3: CACDPAGAGEQFF
DNA: TGTGCCTGCGACCCAGCGGGGGCTGGTGAGCAGTTCTTC

J: TRBJ2-1
D: .
V: TRBV5-6
size: few
CDR3: CASSLAGSGHNEQFF
DNA: TGTGCCAGCAGCTTGGCAGGGTCGGGTCACAATGAGCAGTTCTTC

J: TRBJ2-7
D: TRBD2
V: TRBV11-2
size: .
CDR3: CASSLVTSGVTYEQYF
DNA: TGTGCCAGCAGCTTAGTGACTAGCGGGGTAACCTACGAGCAGTACTTC

J: TRBJ2-7
D: .
V: TRBV11-2
size: few
CDR3: CASRTPSSYEQYF
DNA: TGTGCCAGCAGAACGCCCTCATCCTACGAGCAGTACTTC

J: TRBJ1-4
D: .
V: TRBV27
size: .
CDR3: CASSLEGDGEKLFF
DNA: TGTGCCAGCAGTTTAGAAGGGGATGGTGAAAAACTGTTTTTT

J: TRBJ2-5
D: .
V: TRBV6-5
size: few
CDR3: CASSYDREETQYF
DNA: TGTGCCAGCAGTTACGACAGAGAGGAGACCCAGTACTTC

J: TRBJ2-7
D: .
V: TRBV29-1
size: few
CDR3: CSVETASYEQYF
DNA: TGCAGCGTAGAGACAGCCTCCTACGAGCAGTACTTC

J: TRBJ2-1
D: TRBD2
V: TRBV19
size: few
CDR3: CASSIAGGAVNEQFF
DNA: TGTGCCAGTAGTATCGCCGGGGGGGCGGTCAATGAGCAGTTCTTC

J: TRBJ1-1
D: TRBD1
V: TRBV13
size: .
CDR3: CASSSPRGQNRAAFF
DNA: TGTGCCAGCAGCTCGCCGAGGGGACAGAACCGAGCAGCTTTCTTT

J: TRBJ2-5
D: TRBD1
V: TRBV27
size: .
CDR3: CASSSRAGTGRETQYF
DNA: TGTGCCAGCAGTTCTCGGGCCGGGACAGGGAGGGAGACCCAGTACTTC

J: TRBJ2-1
D: .
V: TRBV30
size: .
CDR3: CAGIYNEQFF
DNA: TGTGCCGGGATATACAATGAGCAGTTCTTC